These 8 T cell receptor beta chains came from one sample sequenced in a study of identical twins. TCRdb redid the calling of the 5' RACE reads with MiXCR, one entry per CDR3 protein. The sample includes roughly 250,000 distinct CDR3 sequences, about 14% seen only once; the top ten take 7% to 9.5%. The sample was memory (CD45RO+) T cells sorted from blood. These receptors all come from a woman under 30 in good health.

The chain recombines TRBV5-8 with TRBJ2-1; possible D gene TRBD2, 6 bases. The CDR3 sequence is 14 residues long. V was cut by 0 bases and J by 2 bases, with 6 bases left in between. Germline V gene sequence: CDR1 SGHTS, CDR2 YDEGEE. CDR3 bases: TGTGCCAGCAGCTTGGGACTAGCCTACAATGAGCAGTTCTTC. It translates to CASSLGLAYNEQFF.

This clonotype has ten or more counts. The chain uses TRBV2 and TRBJ2-5; D is uncertain. The germline gives CDR1 SNHLY, CDR2 FYNNEI. The CDR3 extends over 12 amino acids. Deletions cut 4 bases from V and 4 bases from J, with 7 bases between. The CDR3 bases are TGTGCCAGCAGTGTATCTACAGAGACCCAGTACTTC. Its protein product is CASSVSTETQYF.

The chain is built from TRBV2 and TRBJ1-1; D possibly corresponds to TRBD1 (6 bases). The CDR3 has 13 amino acids. The ends were cut back, 8 bases at V and 6 bases at J, with 16 bases in the middle. Germline V lookup: CDR1 SNHLY, CDR2 FYNNEI. The CDR3 region has the DNA TGTGCCAGCCGGGCGACGGGGGCGTCTGAAGCTTTCTTT. Its protein is CASRATGASEAFF.

This chain links TRBV12-3 or TRBV12-4 with TRBJ1-2; no clear D. Trimming removed 5 bases at V and 13 bases at J, with 20 bases between. CDR3 length: 13 amino acids. CDR3 coding DNA: TGTGCCAGCAGTCTATCCTCCCTGTTGAAATCCACCTTC. Residues: CASSLSSLLKSTF.

V and J are TRBV12-3 or TRBV12-4 and TRBJ2-7, with D tentatively TRBD2 (6 bases). The ends were cut back, 5 bases at V and 6 bases at J, with 17 bases in the middle. The CDR3 has 14 amino acids. The CDR3 loop is CASSVLRAGGEQYF. Written as DNA, the CDR3 is TGTGCCAGCAGTGTATTGCGAGCCGGGGGCGAGCAGTACTTC.

The sample holds a few counts of this clonotype. The rearrangement joins TRBV5-6 to TRBJ2-3; weak D call: TRBD2 (7 bases). The V end was cut by 1 base, the J end by 2 bases, with 11 bases between. Germline V lookup: CDR1 SGHDT, CDR2 YYEEEE. This CDR3 comprises 15 residues. Here the CDR3 reads CASSLTGGHTDTQYF. The CDR3 DNA follows: TGTGCCAGCAGCTTGACGGGGGGCCACACAGATACGCAGTATTTT.

This clonotype was observed a few times. The chain has TRBV12-5 and TRBJ2-1; no definite D call. Germline V lookup: CDR1 LGHNT, CDR2 FRNRAP. CDR3 size: 10 residues. Between the trimmed V and J ends, which lost 1 base and 8 bases, there was a span of 0 bases. This CDR3 reads CASGLDEQFF. The CDR3 DNA sequence: TGTGCTAGTGGTTTGGATGAGCAGTTCTTC.

The chain recombines TRBV29-1 with TRBJ2-1, with TRBD2 identical over 11 bases. The V gene's germline CDR1 is SQVTM and CDR2 ANQGSEA. The CDR3 has 14 amino acids. CDR3 in DNA: TGCAGTGCCGTGGGTGCACTAGCGGGAGATGAGCAGTTCTTC. Encoded protein: CSAVGALAGDEQFF.